These 7 T cell receptor beta chains originate from one sample sequenced in a study of control samples from healthy donors and cancer patients. Repertoires were generated with immunoSEQ multiplex PCR, while TCRdb's copy carries only in-frame clones and drops some. The sample holds roughly 98,000 clones, more than 75% seen once. The sample was blood. The receptor set was obtained from a woman aged 55-70 years in good health.

The chain recombines TRBV11-2 with TRBJ2-5; TRBD2 agrees at 13 bases. Germline V CDR1 and CDR2: SGHAT, FQNNGV. This CDR3 is 17 amino acids long. V trimming: 5 bases; J trimming: 5 bases; junction bases outside the gene matches: 11. The CDR3 bases are TGTGCCAGCAGCCCAAGACTAGCGGGGGGTTGGGTGGAGACCCAGTACTTC. This codes for CASSPRLAGGWVETQYF. The variable domain in full, completed from reference TRBV11-2 and TRBJ2-5, reads EAGVAQSPRYKIIEKRQSVAFWCNPISGHATLYWYQQILGQGPKLLIQFQNNGVVDDSQLPKDRFSAERLKGVDSTLKIQPAKLEDSAVYLCASSPRLAGGWVETQYFGPGTRLLVL.

The rearrangement uses TRBV6-6 and TRBJ1-1; 8 nucleotides match TRBD1. CDR1 and CDR2 (germline): MNHNY, SVGAGI (reference sequence). V gave up 4 bases and J gave up 6 bases; unmatched junction bases: 13. This CDR3 comprises 16 residues. CDR3 region: CASSWGPGLTGAEAFF. The CDR3 region has the DNA TGTGCCAGCAGTTGGGGTCCAGGCCTGACAGGGGCTGAAGCTTTCTTT.

CDR3 in amino acids: CASSVSGGDYGYTF. CDR3 nucleotide sequence: TGTGCCAGCAGTGTGTCCGGGGGAGACTATGGCTACACCTTC. This chain joins TRBV28 and TRBJ1-2; possibly TRBD1 for D (5 bases). Germline V CDR1 and CDR2: MDHEN, SYDVKM. V was trimmed by 5 bases and J by 3 bases, leaving 13 bases between them. CDR3 length equals 14 residues.

The chain combines TRBV18 with TRBJ2-7; TRBD1 matches 12 bases. V lost 4 bases to trimming and J lost 1 base; unmatched junction nucleotides: 2. CDR1 is KGHSH, CDR2 LQKENI, per germline. The length of the CDR3 is 15 residues. The CDR3 DNA sequence: TGTGCCAGCTCACTGGGACAGGGGGCTTCCTACGAGCAGTACTTC. Its protein product is CASSLGQGASYEQYF.

The chain links TRBV3-1 (or the pseudogene TRBV3-2) to TRBJ1-2, with 8 bases that match TRBD1. CDR1 is LGHDT and CDR2 is YNNKEL in the germline V gene (reference sequence). The V segment lost 4 bases and the J segment 4 bases; nucleotides outside the gene matches: 8. The CDR3 consists of 15 residues. The DNA of the CDR3 is TGTGCCAGCAGCCTGGGGACAGGAGGCCGCTATGGCTACACCTTC. The encoded protein is CASSLGTGGRYGYTF.

This chain joins TRBV18 and TRBJ2-7; D tentatively reads TRBD1 or TRBD2 (5 bases each). The V and J ends lost 3 bases and 4 bases respectively, with 13 bases between them. The CDR3 length is 14 residues. Germline assignment: CDR1 KGHSH and CDR2 LQKENI. CDR3 region: CASSPYEGRYEQYF. The DNA of the CDR3 is TGTGCCAGCTCACCCTATGAGGGGCGGTACGAGCAGTACTTC.

The J gene is TRBJ2-1, the V gene TRBV15, with a tentative D call TRBD2 (6 bases). The V end was cut by 3 bases, the J end by 4 bases, with 13 bases between. Germline V gives CDR1 LNHNV, CDR2 YYDKDF (reference sequence). The CDR3 has 15 residues. The CDR3 DNA reads as TGTGCCACCAGCAGGGAGGGAGGCAGATACAATGAGCAGTTCTTC. Its protein product is CATSREGGRYNEQFF.